In this sample, the clone carrying this TCR beta chain is medium-sized (0.01 to 0.1%). Its antigen is currently unknown. Stimulation used 8.5 to 10 ug/mL lysate from CMV-infected fibroblasts. CD40L-negative CD69-negative CD45RO-high memory CD4+ T cells were sorted as populations depleted of antigen-responding cells. Donors were HIV-1-infected adults who began suppressive ART during chronic infection. This entry is derived from a study of persistence of HIV-infected CD4 T cells. About the research overall: Isolated cells were CMV- and HIV-1 Gag-responding CD4+ T cells. Up to about 200 mL blood was drawn at multiple time points; two donors had single-time leukapheresis.

Trimming cost V 5 bases and J 7 bases; bases outside gene matches: 1. The CDR3 spans 13 residues. Germline lookup yields CDR1 LNHDA and CDR2 SQIVND (reference sequence). This was the immunoSEQ version 4 assay in survey mode. Each sample used up to 1 ug genomic DNA diluted to 10 ng/uL. TCRdb keeps only in-frame clones here, not all; method: immunoSEQ multiplex PCR. The table records roughly 28,000 clones, more than 75% of them present only once. The receptor's source is an adult woman with HIV who was CMV-seropositive. This specimen was CD4+ T cells sorted from PBMCs after roughly 19-hour stimulation, taken from a patient who received antiretroviral therapy. The chain carries TRBV19 and TRBJ1-5; the match to TRBD1 covers 11 bases. CDR3 loop: CASSGTGGQPQHF. The DNA of the CDR3 is TGTGCCAGTAGTGGGACAGGGGGGCAGCCCCAGCATTTT.